The clone carrying this T cell receptor (beta chain) was observed a single time. Antigen: not known. Between the trimmed V and J ends, which lost 4 bases and 7 bases, there was a span of 11 bases. CDR3 length equals 13 residues. Germline V CDR1 and CDR2: SGHTA, FQGNSA. The PCR employed 60 Vbeta primers together with 13 Jbeta primers. Libraries were prepared by immunoSEQ multiplex PCR; TCRdb keeps only in-frame clonotypes and omits some of them. The sample yields under 250,000 clones, 81% seen once. The data stem from a study of cytomegalovirus exposure and HLA in healthy donors. Study-wide results and caveats: Most TCR sequences were uncommon, yet certain public TCRs appeared in many donors. Later analysis reportedly placed an Asian-associated ancestry cluster below the roughly 690-donor mean in N-insertions.

The sample consisted of PBMCs. The gene calls are TRBV7-2 and TRBJ1-5, with D unclear. This TCR derives from a woman aged 60 to 75 in good health and CMV-seropositive. The CDR3, as DNA: TGTGCCAGCAGCTCCCAAGTTGGCCAGCCCCAGCATTTT. Protein sequence: CASSSQVGQPQHF.